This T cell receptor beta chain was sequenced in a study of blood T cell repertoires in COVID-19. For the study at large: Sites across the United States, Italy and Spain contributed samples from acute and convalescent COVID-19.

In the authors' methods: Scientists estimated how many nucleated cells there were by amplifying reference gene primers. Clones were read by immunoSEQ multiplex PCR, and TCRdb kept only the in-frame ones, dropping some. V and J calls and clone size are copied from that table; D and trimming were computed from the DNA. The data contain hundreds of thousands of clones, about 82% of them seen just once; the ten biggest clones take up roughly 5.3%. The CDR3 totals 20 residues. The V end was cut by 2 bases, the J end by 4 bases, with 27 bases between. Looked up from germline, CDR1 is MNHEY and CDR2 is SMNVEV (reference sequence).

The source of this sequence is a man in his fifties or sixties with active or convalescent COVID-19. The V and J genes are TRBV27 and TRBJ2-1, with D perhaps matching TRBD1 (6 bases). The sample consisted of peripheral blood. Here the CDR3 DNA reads TGTGCCAGCAGTTTAAAGGCAGGGGAGTGGGGGAAAAACCTATACAATGAGCAGTTCTTC. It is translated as CASSLKAGEWGKNLYNEQFF.